This paragraph covers one T cell receptor (beta chain) sequence. What it binds is unknown. The data were produced by immunoSEQ multiplex PCR, yet TCRdb's version contains in-frame clones alone and is incomplete. The data contain under 50,000 clones, about 89% of them singletons. The CDR3 sequence is 14 residues long. Germline CDR1 SQVTM, CDR2 ANQGSEA. V was clipped by 1 base and J by 0 bases, with 4 bases between them. The record originates from a study of neoadjuvant nivolumab and ipilimumab in lung cancer. Study results and limitations: Pathologic regression was not significantly tied to TCR clonality.

This rearrangement joins TRBV29-1 to TRBJ2-6; D not resolved. The input for sequencing was blood, taken before neoadjuvant nivolumab, alone or with ipilimumab. This sequence was found in an adult with non-small cell lung cancer. Some clones in this sample may be carry-over from other donors' samples. This chain's CDR3 is CSVEGDSGANVLTF. The CDR3 nucleotides are TGCAGCGTTGAAGGGGACTCTGGGGCCAACGTCCTGACTTTC.